This T cell receptor beta chain derives from a study of shared clonotypes between healthy human individuals. Study-level background: CD8 memory received one plate per donor, CD8 naive two, CD4 memory three and CD4 naive three.

The CDR3 has 16 residues. Unmatched junction bases numbered 8, after V lost 4 bases and J lost 3 bases. Germline lookup yields CDR1 SGHRS and CDR2 YFSETQ. Original analysis: Junction-only immunoSEQ data arrived without quality scores, meaning filtering differed. Profiling relied on immunoSEQ multiplex PCR, and the TCRdb table lists in-frame clones only, not all of them. V and J calls and clone size are those listed in that table; D and trimming were worked out from the DNA. Here the sample spans 2,100,000 or so clones, 90% to 96% being singletons. This clone was observed once. Sample: naive CD4+ T cells sorted from blood. Subset meaning: CD45RA+ positively selected. The TCR sequence derives from a man younger than 30 in good health. The chain has TRBV5-1 and TRBJ2-3; 10 positions match TRBD1. The CDR3 DNA is TGCGCCAGCAGCCTTGGGACAGGGGTTGGGACAGATACGCAGTATTTT. Amino acid sequence: CASSLGTGVGTDTQYF.